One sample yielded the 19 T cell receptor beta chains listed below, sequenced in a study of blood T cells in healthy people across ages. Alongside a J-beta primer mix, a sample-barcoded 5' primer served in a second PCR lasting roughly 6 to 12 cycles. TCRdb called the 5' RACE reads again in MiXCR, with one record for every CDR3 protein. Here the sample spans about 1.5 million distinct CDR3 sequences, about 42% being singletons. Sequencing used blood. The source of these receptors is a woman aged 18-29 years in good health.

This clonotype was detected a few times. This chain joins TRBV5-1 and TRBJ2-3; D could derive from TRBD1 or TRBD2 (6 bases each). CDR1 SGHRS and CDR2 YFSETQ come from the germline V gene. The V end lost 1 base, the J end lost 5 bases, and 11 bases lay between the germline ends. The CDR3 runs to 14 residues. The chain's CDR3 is CASSLYGGEDTQYF. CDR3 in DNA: TGCGCCAGCAGCTTGTACGGGGGCGAAGATACGCAGTATTTT.

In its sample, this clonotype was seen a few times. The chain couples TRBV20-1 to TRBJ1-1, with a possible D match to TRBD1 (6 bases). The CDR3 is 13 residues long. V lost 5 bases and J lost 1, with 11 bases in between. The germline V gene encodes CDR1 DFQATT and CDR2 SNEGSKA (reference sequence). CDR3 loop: CSAGRGQNTEAFF. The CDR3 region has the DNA TGCAGTGCTGGCCGGGGACAGAACACTGAAGCTTTCTTT.

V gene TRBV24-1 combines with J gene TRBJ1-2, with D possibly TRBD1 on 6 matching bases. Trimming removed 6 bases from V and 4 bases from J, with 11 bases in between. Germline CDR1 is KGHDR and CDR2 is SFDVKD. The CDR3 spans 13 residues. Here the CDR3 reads CATSKGTSYGYTF. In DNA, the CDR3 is TGTGCCACCAGTAAGGGGACAAGCTATGGCTACACCTTC.

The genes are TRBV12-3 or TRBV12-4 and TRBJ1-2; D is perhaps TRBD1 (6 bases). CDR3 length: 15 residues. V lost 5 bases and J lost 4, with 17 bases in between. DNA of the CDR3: TGTGCCAGCAGTCCAGGGGCCTCTACCTCCTATGGCTACACCTTC. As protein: CASSPGASTSYGYTF.

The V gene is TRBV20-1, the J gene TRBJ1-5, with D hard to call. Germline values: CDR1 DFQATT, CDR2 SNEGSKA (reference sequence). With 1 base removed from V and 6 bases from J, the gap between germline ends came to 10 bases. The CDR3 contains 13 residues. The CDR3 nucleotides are TGCAGTGCTAGAGCTCTGCTCGGTCAGCCCCAGCATTTT. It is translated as CSARALLGQPQHF.

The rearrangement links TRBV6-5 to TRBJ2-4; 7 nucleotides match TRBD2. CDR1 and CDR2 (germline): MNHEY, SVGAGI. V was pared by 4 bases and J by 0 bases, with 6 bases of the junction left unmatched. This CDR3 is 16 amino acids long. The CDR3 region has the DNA TGTGCCAGCAGTTCGGGCGGGAGTCTAGCCAAAAACATTCAGTACTTC. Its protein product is CASSSGGSLAKNIQYF.

The CDR3 reads CSAPPTAGTDTQYF. Written as DNA, the CDR3 is TGCAGTGCTCCCCCGACAGCGGGTACAGATACGCAGTATTTT. The V and J genes are TRBV20-1 and TRBJ2-3, with D perhaps matching TRBD2 (6 bases). Trimming shortened V by 5 bases and J by 3 bases, and 15 bases separated the two germline ends. Germline V gene lookup returns CDR1 DFQATT and CDR2 SNEGSKA (reference sequence). This CDR3 region has 14 residues.

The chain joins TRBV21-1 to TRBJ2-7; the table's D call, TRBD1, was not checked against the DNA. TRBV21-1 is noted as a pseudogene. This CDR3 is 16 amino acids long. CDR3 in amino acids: CASSRRLRDRGHEQYF. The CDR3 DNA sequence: TGTGCCAGCAGCCGTCGTCTTCGGGACAGGGGTCACGAGCAGTACTTC.

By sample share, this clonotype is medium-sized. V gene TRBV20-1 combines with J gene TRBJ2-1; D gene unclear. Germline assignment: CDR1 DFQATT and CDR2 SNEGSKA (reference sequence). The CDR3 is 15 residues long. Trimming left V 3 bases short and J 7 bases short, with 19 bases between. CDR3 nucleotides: TGCAGTGCTAGGGCCCCAGGTGGGATTGAAAATGAGCAGTTCTTC. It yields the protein CSARAPGGIENEQFF.

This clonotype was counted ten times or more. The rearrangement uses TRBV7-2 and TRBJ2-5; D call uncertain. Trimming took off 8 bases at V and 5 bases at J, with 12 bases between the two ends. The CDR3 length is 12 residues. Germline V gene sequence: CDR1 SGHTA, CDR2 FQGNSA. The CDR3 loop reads CASGNPLETQYF. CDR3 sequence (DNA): TGTGCCAGCGGAAACCCACTGGAGACCCAGTACTTC.

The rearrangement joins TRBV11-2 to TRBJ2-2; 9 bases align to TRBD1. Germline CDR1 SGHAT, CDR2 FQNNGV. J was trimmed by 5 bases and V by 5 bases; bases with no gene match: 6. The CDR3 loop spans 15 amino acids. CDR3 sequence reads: CASSPGTGRTGELFF. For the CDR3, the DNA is TGTGCCAGCAGCCCCGGGACAGGGCGAACCGGGGAGCTGTTTTTT.

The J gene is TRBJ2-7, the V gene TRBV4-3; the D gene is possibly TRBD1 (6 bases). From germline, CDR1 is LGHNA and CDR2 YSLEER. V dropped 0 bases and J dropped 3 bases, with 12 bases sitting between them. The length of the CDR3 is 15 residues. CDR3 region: CASSQESRGDYEQYF. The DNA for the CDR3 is TGCGCCAGCAGCCAAGAAAGCAGGGGAGACTACGAGCAGTACTTC.

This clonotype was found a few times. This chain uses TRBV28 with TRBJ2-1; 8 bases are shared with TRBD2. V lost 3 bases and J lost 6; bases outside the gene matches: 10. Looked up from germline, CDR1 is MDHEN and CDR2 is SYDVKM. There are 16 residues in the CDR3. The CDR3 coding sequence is TGTGCCAGCAGTTTTTCCCTTGGACTAGCAGGCAATGAGCAGTTCTTC. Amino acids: CASSFSLGLAGNEQFF.

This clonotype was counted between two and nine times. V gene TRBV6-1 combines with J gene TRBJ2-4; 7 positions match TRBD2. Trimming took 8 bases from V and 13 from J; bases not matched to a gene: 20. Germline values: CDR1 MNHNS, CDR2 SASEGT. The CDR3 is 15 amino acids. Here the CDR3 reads CASSDLAPPRREQYF. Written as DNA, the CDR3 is TGTGCCAGCTCCGACCTAGCGCCTCCGCGGCGGGAGCAGTACTTC.

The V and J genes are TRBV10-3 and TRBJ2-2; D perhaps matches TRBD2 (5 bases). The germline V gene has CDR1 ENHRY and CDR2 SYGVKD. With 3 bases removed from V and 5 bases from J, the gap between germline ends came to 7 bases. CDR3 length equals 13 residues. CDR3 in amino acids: CAISDRGTGELFF. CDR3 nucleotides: TGTGCCATCAGTGACCGGGGTACCGGGGAGCTGTTTTTT.

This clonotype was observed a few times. The CDR3 spells CSVEDGRGPTNEKLFF. CDR3 nucleotide sequence: TGCAGCGTTGAAGATGGCAGGGGCCCAACTAATGAAAAACTGTTTTTT. The rearrangement uses TRBV29-1 and TRBJ1-4, with TRBD1 as a possible D gene (6 bases). Germline V lookup: CDR1 SQVTM, CDR2 ANQGSEA. This CDR3 has 16 amino acids. The ends were cut back, 0 bases at V and 0 bases at J, with 11 bases in the middle. Supplemented by reference TRBV29-1 and TRBJ1-4, the full variable domain reads SAVISQKPSRDICQRGTSLTIQCQVDSQVTMMFWYRQQPGQSLTLIATANQGSEATYESGFVIDKFPISRPNLTFSTLTVSNMSPEDSSIYLCSVEDGRGPTNEKLFFGSGTQLSVL.

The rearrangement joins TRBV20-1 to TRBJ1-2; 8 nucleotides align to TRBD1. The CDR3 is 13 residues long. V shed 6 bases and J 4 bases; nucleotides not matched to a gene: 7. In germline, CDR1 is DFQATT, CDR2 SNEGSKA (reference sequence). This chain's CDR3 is CSAWTGRGYGYTF. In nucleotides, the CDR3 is TGCAGTGCATGGACAGGGAGAGGCTATGGCTACACCTTC.

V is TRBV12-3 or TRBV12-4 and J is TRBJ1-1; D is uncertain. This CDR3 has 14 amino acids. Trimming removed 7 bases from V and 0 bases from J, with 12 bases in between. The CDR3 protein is CASTLTGMNTEAFF. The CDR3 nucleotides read TGTGCCAGCACCCTGACCGGGATGAACACTGAAGCTTTCTTT.

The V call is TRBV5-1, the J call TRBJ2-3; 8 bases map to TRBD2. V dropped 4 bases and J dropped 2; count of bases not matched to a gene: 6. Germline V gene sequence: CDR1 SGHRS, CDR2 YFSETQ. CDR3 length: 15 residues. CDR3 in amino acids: CASSGGLANTDTQYF. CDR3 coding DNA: TGCGCCAGCAGCGGCGGACTAGCTAACACAGATACGCAGTATTTT.